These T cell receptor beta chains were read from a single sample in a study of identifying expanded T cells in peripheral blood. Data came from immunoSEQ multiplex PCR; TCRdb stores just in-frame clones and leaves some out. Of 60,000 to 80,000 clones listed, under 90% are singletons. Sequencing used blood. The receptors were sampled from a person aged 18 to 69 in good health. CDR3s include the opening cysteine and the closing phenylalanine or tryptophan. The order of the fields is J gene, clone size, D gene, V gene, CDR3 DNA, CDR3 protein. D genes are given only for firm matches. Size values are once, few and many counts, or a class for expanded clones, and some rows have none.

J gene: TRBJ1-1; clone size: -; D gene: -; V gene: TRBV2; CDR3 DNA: TGTGCCAGCATCCGGGGGGGAGCCTTCGGTGAAGCTTTCTTT; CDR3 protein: CASIRGGAFGEAFF
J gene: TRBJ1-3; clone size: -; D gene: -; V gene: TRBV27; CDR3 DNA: TGTGCCCGGGTGGGCAGCGCTGGAAACACCATATATTTT; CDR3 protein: CARVGSAGNTIYF
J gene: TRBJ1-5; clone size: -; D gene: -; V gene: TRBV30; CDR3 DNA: TGTGCCTGGAGTGTGTCAGGGCGGAACAATCAGCCCCAGCATTTT; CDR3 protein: CAWSVSGRNNQPQHF
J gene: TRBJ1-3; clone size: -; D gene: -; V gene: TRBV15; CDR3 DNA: TGTGCCACCAGCTCTCGGGGCTTCTCTGGAAACACCATATATTTT; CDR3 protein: CATSSRGFSGNTIYF
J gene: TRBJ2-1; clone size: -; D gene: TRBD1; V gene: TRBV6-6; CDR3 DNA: TGTGCCAGCAGTAAATCTCCGGGACAGGGGAGTTGGGAGCAGTTCTTC; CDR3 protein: CASSKSPGQGSWEQFF
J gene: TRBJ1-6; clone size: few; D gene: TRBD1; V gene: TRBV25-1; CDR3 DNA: TGTGCCAGCAGTAGGACAGGGGCCACTTATTCACCCCTCCACTTT; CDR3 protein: CASSRTGATYSPLHF
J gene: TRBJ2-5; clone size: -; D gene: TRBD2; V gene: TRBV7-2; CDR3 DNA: TGTGCCAGCAGCTTAAGCGGGGGGGCCTATGAGACCCAGTACTTC; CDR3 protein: CASSLSGGAYETQYF
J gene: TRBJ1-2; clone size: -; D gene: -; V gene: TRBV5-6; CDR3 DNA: TGTGCCAGCAGCGGGGGACCGACAGACTATGGCTACACCTTC; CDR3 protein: CASSGGPTDYGYTF
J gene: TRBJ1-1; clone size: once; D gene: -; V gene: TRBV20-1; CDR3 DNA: TGCAGTGCAGCGAGCCTCATTGAAGCTTTCTTT; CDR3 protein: CSAASLIEAFF
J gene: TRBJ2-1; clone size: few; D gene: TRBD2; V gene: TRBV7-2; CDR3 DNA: TGTGCCAGCAGCGCCCCGGGACTAGCGGGAACCATCAATGAGCAGTTCTTC; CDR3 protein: CASSAPGLAGTINEQFF
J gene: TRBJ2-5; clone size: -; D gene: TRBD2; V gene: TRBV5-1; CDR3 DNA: TGCGCCAGCAGCTCAGGACTAGCGGGAGGGCCGAGGGAGACCCAGTACTTC; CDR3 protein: CASSSGLAGGPRETQYF
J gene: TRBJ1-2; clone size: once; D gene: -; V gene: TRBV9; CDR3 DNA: TGTGCCAGCAGCGTAGCGGGAGTTAACTATGGCTACACCTTC; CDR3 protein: CASSVAGVNYGYTF
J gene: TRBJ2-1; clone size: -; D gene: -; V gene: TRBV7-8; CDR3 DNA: TGTGCCAGCAGATCCGCAGGGGAGGCCTACAATGAGCAGTTCTTC; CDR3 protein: CASRSAGEAYNEQFF
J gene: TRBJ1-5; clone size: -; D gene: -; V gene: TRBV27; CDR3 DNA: TGTGCCAGCAGTAAGTTTAGAGCGGGTGTCATGCAGCCCCAGCATTTT; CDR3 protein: CASSKFRAGVMQPQHF
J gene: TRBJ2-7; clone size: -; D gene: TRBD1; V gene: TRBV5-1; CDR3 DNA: TGCGCCAGCAGCTTATTGGGTGGGACAGCCTCTTACGAGCAGTACTTC; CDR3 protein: CASSLLGGTASYEQYF
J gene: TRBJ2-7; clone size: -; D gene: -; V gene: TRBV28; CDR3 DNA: TGTGCCAGCTCTCTGAGACCTCTCTCTGGGGAGCAGTACTTC; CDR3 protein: CASSLRPLSGEQYF
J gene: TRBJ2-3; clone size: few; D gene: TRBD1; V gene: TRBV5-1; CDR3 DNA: TGCGCCAGCAGCCTCCTTGGGACAGGCGCTTCAGATACGCAGTATTTT; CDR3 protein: CASSLLGTGASDTQYF
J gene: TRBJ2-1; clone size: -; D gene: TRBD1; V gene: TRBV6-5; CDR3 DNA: TGTGCCAGCAGTCCGACAGGGTGGTCCTACAATGAGCAGTTCTTC; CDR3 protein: CASSPTGWSYNEQFF
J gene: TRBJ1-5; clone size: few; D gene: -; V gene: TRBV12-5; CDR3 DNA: TGTGCTAGTGGTTTGGCTACAGGGTCCAATCAGCCCCAGCATTTT; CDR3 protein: CASGLATGSNQPQHF
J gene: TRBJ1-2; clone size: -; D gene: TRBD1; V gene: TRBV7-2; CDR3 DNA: TGTGCCAGCAGCTTAGGACAGGGAAACTATGGCTACACCTTC; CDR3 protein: CASSLGQGNYGYTF
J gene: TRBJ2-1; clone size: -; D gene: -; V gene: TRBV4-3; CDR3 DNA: TGCGCCAGCAGCCTCGGGACTTCCTACAATGAGCAGTTCTTC; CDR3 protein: CASSLGTSYNEQFF
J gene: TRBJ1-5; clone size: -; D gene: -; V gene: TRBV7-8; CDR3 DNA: TGTGCCAGCAGCTTAGGGGGGGCCAATCAGCCCCAGCATTTT; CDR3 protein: CASSLGGANQPQHF
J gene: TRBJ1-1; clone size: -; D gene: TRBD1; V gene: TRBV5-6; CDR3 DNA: TGTGCCAGCAGTTATGGACAGGGAGAAGCTTTCTTT; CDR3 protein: CASSYGQGEAFF
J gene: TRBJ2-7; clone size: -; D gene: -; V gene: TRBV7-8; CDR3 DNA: TGTGCCAGCAGCTTAGGGACGGAGCCGCGGGAGCAGTACTTC; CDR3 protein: CASSLGTEPREQYF
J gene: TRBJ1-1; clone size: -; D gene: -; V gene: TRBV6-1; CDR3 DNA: TGTGCCAGCAGTGAAAGTCCCGGGGGGGGCAACACTGAAGCTTTCTTT; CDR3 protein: CASSESPGGGNTEAFF
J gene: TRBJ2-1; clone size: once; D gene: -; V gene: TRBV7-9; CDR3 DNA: TGTGCCAGCAGCTCCTTAGCCTTCAGGCAGTTCTTC; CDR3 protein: CASSSLAFRQFF
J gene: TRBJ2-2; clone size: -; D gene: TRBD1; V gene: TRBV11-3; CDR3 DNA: TGTGCCAGCAGCTCCCAGCGGTGGGGACAGGGGAACACCGGGGAGCTGTTTTTT; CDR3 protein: CASSSQRWGQGNTGELFF
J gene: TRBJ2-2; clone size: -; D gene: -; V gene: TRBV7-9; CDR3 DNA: TGTGCCAGCAGCTTAGGCTCCACCGGGGAGCTGTTTTTT; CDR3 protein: CASSLGSTGELFF
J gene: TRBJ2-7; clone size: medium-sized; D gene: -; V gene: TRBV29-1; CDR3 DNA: TGCAGCGTTGATGACGGAGTCGACGAGCAGTACTTC; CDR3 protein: CSVDDGVDEQYF
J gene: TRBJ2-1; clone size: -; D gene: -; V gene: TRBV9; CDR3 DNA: TGTGCCAGCAGCGGGGGGGAAACAGAGGCTTGGAATGAGCAGTTCTTC; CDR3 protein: CASSGGETEAWNEQFF
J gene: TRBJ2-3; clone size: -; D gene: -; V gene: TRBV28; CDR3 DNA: TGTGCCAGCAGTTTACCCGGGACATATACAGATACGCAGTATTTT; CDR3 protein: CASSLPGTYTDTQYF
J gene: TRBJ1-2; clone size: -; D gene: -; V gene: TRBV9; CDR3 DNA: TGTGCCAGCAGCGTAGGGGCAGGGAAGGGCTATGGCTACACCTTC; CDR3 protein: CASSVGAGKGYGYTF
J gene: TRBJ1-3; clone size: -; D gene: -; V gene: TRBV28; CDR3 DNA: TGCGCCAGCAGTTTATTGGGGGGATCGGACACCATATATTTT; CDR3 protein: CASSLLGGSDTIYF
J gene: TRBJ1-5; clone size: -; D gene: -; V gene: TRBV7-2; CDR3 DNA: TGTGCCAGCAGCTTAGAAGGCATTCAGCCCCAGCATTTT; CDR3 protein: CASSLEGIQPQHF
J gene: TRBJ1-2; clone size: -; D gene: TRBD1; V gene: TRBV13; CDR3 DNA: TGTGCCAGCAGCTTAGGCCTGAGACAGGGGTATGGCTACACCTTC; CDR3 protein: CASSLGLRQGYGYTF
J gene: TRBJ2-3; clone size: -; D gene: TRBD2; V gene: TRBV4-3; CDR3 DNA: TGCGCCAGCAGCCGCACTAGCGGCACAGATACGCAGTATTTT; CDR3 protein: CASSRTSGTDTQYF
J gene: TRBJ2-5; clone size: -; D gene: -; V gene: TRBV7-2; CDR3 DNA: TGTGCCAGCAGCCTTCAAACAGGAAAAGAGACCCAGTACTTC; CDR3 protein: CASSLQTGKETQYF
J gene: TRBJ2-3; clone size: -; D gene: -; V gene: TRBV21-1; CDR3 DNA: TGTGCCAGCCTCAAGACTAGCGGGGTGGGAAATACGCAGTATTTT; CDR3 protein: CASLKTSGVGNTQYF
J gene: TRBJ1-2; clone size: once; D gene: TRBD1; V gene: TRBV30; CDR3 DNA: TGTGCCTGGAGGCGGACAGGGGTTACTAACTATGGCTACACCTTC; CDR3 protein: CAWRRTGVTNYGYTF
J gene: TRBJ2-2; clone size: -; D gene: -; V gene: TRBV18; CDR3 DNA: TGTGCCAGCTCACCACCCAGCAACACCGGGGAGCTGTTTTTT; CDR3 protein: CASSPPSNTGELFF
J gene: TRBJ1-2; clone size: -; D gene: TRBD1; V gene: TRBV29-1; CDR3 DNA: TGCAGCACAGCTCAGGGGGCGTCTTCCTATGGCTACACCTTC; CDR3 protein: CSTAQGASSYGYTF
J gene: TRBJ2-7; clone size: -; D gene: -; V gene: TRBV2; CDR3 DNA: TGTGCCAGCGCGGACCCTGCTTTGACCCCTGTACACGAGCAGTACTTC; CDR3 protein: CASADPALTPVHEQYF
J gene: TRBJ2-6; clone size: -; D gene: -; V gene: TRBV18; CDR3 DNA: TGTGCCAGCTCAAGCGACAGAGAGGTTTCTGGGGCCAACGTCCTGACTTTC; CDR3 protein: CASSSDREVSGANVLTF
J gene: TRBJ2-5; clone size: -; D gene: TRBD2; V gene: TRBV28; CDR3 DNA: TGTGCCAGCAGTTCGACTAGCGGGAGGGCCTCGGAGACCCAGTACTTC; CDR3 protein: CASSSTSGRASETQYF
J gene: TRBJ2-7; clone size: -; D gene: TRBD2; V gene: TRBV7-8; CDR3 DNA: TGTGCCAGCACACGACTAGCTGGGTCGGGAGAGCAGTACTTC; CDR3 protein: CASTRLAGSGEQYF
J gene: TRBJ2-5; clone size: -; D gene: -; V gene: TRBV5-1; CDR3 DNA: TGCGCCAGCAGCTTGCGGGGTTCCACGAGGGGTGAGACCCAGTACTTC; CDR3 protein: CASSLRGSTRGETQYF
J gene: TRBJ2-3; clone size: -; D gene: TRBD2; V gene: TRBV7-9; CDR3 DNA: TGTGCCAGCAGCTTAGGGGGACTAGCTGGCACGCAGTATTTT; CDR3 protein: CASSLGGLAGTQYF
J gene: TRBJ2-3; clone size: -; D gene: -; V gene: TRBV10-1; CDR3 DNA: TGCGCCAGCAGTGAGTCTCGGGGGACAGATACGCAGTATTTT; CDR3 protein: CASSESRGTDTQYF
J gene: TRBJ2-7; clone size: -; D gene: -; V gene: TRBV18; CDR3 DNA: TGTGCCAGCTCACCACTTGACAGAGCCTACGAGCAGTACTTC; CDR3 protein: CASSPLDRAYEQYF
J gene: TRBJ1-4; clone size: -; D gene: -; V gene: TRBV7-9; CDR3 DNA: TGTGCCAGCAGCTCCCCGGGGTCGGAGGAAAAACTGTTTTTT; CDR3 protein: CASSSPGSEEKLFF
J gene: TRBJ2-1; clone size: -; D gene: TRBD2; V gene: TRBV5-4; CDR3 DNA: TGTGCCAGCAGCTTTTCGGGGGGCTCCTACAATGAGCAGTTCTTC; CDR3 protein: CASSFSGGSYNEQFF
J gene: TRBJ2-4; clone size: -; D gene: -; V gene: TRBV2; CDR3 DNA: TGTGCCAGCAGTGAGGCTCGTTTGGTAGCCAAAAACATTCAGTACTTC; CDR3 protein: CASSEARLVAKNIQYF
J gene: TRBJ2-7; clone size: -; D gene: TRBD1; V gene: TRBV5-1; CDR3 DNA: TGCGCCAGCAGCCCGGGACAGCACTACGAGCAGTACTTC; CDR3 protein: CASSPGQHYEQYF
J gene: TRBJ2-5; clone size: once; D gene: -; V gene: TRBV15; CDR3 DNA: TGTGCCACCAGCGGAGACAGTTTGGGAGAGACCCAGTACTTC; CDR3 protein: CATSGDSLGETQYF
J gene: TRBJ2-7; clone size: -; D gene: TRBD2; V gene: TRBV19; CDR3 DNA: TGTGCCAGTAGTGCCACTAGCGGGAGCTACTACGAGCAGTACTTC; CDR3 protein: CASSATSGSYYEQYF
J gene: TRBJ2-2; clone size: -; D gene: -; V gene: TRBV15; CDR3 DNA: TGTGCCACCAGCAGAGATTTCAACCTCTTAGTTCCCGGGGAGCTGTTTTTT; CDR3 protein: CATSRDFNLLVPGELFF